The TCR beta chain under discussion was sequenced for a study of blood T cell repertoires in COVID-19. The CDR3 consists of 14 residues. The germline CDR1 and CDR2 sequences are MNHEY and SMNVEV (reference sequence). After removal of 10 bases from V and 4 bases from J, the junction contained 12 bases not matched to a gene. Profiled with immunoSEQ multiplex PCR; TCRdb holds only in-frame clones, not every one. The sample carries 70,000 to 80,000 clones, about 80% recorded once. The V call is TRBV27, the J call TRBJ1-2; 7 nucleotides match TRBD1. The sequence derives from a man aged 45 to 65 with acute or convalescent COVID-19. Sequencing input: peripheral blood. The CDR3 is CATAPGQSSYGYTF. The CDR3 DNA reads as TGTGCCACCGCACCGGGACAGAGTTCCTATGGCTACACCTTC.